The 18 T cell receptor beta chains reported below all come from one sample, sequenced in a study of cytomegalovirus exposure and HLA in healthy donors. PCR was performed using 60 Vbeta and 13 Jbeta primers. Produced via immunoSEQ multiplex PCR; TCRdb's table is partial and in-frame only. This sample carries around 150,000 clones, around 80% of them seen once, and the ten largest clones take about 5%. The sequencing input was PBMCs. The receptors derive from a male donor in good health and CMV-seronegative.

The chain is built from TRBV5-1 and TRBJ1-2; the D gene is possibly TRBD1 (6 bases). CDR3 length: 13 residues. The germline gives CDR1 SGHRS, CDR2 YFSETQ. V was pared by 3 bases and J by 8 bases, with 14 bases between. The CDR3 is CASSYKGDLGYTF. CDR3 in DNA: TGCGCCAGCAGCTATAAGGGGGATTTAGGCTACACCTTC.

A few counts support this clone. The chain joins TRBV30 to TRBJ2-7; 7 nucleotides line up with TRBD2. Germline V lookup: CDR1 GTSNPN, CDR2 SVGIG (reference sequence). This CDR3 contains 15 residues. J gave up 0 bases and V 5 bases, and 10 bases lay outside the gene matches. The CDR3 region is CAWEGPGLSSYEQYF. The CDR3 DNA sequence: TGTGCCTGGGAAGGTCCGGGACTAAGCTCCTACGAGCAGTACTTC.

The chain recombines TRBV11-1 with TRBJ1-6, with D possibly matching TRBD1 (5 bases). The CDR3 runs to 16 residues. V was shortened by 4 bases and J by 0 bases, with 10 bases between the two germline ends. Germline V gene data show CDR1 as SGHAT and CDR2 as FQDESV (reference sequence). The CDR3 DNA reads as TGTGCCAGCAGCTCAGGGCGGAGCTCCTATAATTCACCCCTCCACTTT. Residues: CASSSGRSSYNSPLHF.

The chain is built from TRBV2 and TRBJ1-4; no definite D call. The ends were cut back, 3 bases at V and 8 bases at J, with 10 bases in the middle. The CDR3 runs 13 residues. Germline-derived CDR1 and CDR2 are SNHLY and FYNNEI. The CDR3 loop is CASSDGPREKLFF. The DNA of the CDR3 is TGTGCCAGCAGTGATGGCCCTAGGGAAAAACTGTTTTTT.

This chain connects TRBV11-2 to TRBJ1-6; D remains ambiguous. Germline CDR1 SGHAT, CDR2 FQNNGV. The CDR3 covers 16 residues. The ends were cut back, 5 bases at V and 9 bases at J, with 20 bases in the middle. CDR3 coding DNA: TGTGCCAGCAGCCCCATCTTCGGCGCTCGAGGTTCACCCCTCCACTTT. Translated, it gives CASSPIFGARGSPLHF.

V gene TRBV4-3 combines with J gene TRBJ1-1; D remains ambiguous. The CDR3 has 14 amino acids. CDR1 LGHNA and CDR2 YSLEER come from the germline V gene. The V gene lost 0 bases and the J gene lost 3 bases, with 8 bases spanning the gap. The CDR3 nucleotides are TGCGCCAGCAGCCAAGAGTCGGGGTACACTGAAGCTTTCTTT. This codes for CASSQESGYTEAFF.

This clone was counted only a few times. CDR3 loop: CASSFSGEGEAFF. CDR3 bases: TGTGCCAGCAGCTTTTCGGGAGAGGGGGAAGCTTTCTTT. V usage is TRBV11-2 and J usage is TRBJ1-1; D possibly corresponds to TRBD1 (5 bases). The germline CDR1 and CDR2 sequences are SGHAT and FQNNGV. This CDR3 comprises 13 residues. Trimming took 3 bases from V and 8 from J, leaving 13 bases between them.

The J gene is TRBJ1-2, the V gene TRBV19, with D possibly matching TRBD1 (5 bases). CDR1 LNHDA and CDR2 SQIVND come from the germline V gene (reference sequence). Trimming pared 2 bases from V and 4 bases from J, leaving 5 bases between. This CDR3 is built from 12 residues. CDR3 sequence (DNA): TGTGCCAGTAGTATACAGGGCTATGGCTACACCTTC. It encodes CASSIQGYGYTF.

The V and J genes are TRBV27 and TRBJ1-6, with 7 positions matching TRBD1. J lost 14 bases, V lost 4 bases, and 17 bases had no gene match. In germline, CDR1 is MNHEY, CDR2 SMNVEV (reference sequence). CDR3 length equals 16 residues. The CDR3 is CASSSTGNRIESSLHF. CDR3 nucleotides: TGTGCCAGCAGTTCGACAGGGAATAGGATAGAGTCATCCCTCCACTTT.

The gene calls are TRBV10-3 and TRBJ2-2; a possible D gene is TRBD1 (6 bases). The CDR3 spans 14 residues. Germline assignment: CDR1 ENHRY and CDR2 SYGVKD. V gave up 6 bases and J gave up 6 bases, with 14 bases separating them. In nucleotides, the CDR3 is TGTGCCATCAGCTCAGGGGAAGGCTCCGGGGAGCTGTTTTTT. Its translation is CAISSGEGSGELFF.

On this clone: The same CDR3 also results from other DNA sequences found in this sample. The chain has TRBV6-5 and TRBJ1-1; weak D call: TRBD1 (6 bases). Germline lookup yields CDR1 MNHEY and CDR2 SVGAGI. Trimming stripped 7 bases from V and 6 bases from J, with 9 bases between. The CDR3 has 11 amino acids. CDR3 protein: CASTRGSEAFF. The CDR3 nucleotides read TGTGCCAGCACTAGGGGGTCTGAAGCTTTCTTT.

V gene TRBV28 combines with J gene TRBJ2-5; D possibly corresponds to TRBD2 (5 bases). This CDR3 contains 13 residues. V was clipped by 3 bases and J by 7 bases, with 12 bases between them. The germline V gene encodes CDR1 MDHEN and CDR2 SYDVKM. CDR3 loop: CASSFGVSGTQYF. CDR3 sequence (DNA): TGTGCCAGCAGTTTCGGGGTTTCGGGGACCCAGTACTTC.

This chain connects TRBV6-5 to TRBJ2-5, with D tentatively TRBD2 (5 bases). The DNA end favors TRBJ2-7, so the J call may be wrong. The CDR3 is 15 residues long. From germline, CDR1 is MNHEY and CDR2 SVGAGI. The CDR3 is CASAEVSRSSYEQYF. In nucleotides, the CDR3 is TGTGCCAGCGCGGAGGTCAGTCGTAGCTCCTACGAGCAGTACTTC.

CDR3 in amino acids: CAISAGSGGTSTDTQYF. CDR3 nucleotide sequence: TGTGCCATCAGTGCCGGATCGGGGGGCACTAGCACAGATACGCAGTATTTT. The chain carries TRBV10-3 and TRBJ2-3; a weak D match, TRBD2 (7 bases). Germline CDR1 reads ENHRY; CDR2 reads SYGVKD. The CDR3 has 17 residues. The V and J ends lost 4 bases and 0 bases respectively, with 17 bases between them.

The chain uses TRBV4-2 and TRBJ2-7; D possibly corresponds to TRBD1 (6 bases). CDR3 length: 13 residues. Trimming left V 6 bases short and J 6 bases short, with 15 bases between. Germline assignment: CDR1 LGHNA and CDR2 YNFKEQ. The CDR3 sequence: CASSYTGSPEQYF. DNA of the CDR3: TGTGCCAGCAGTTATACAGGGTCGCCCGAGCAGTACTTC.

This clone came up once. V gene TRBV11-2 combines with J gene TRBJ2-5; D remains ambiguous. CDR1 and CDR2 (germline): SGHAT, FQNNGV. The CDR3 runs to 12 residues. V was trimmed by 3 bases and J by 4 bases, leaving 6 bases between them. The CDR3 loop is CASSFYGETQYF. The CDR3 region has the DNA TGTGCCAGCAGCTTTTACGGAGAGACCCAGTACTTC.

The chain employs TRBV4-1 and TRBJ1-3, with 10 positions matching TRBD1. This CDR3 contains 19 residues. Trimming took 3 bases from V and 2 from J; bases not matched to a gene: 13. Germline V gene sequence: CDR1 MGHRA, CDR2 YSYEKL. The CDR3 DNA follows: TGCGCCAGCAGCCATTTACCGGGACAGGGGAGTTTGGCTGGAAACACCATATATTTT. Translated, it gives CASSHLPGQGSLAGNTIYF.

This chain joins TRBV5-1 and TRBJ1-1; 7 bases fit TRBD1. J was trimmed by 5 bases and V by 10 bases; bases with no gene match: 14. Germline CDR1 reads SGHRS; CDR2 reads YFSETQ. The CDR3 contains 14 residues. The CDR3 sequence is CASSPGQALTEAFF. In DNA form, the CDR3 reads TGCGCCTCCTCCCCCGGACAGGCTCTAACTGAAGCTTTCTTT.